Following are 21 T cell receptor beta chains from one sample sequenced in a study of follicular helper T cells after annual influenza vaccination. This table comes from immunoSEQ multiplex PCR, and its TCRdb copy is limited to in-frame clones, with some not included. The sample has around 4,200 clones, around 80% seen once; the top ten hold under 0.9%. Noted time point: 2014-2015 season, 7 days after vaccination. Specimen: CXCR5- memory CD4+ T cells sorted from blood, collected 7 days after influenza vaccination. The receptors derive from an adult who received the influenza vaccine.

The chain joins TRBV18 to TRBJ2-3; 9 bases are a match to TRBD1. CDR3 length: 14 amino acids. V shed 1 base and J 6 bases; nucleotides not matched to a gene: 2. In germline, CDR1 is KGHSH, CDR2 LQKENI. This CDR3 is CASSPRQGVDTQYF. CDR3 in DNA: TGTGCCAGCTCACCACGACAGGGGGTGGATACGCAGTATTTT.

The rearrangement joins TRBV7-2 to TRBJ2-7; D is ambiguous. This CDR3 region has 13 residues. Germline assignment: CDR1 SGHTA and CDR2 FQGNSA. V shed 1 base and J shed 7 bases, with 11 bases lying between them. CDR3 sequence reads: CASSLESPLEQYF. The CDR3, as DNA: TGTGCCAGCAGCTTAGAATCCCCTCTAGAGCAGTACTTC. The complete variable domain, with remaining parts taken from reference TRBV7-2 and TRBJ2-7, reads GAGVSQSPSNKVTEKGKDVELRCDPISGHTALYWYRQSLGQGLEFLIYFQGNSAPDKSGLPSDRFSAERTGGSVSTLTIQRTQQEDSAVYLCASSLESPLEQYFGPGTRLTVT.

This chain connects TRBV5-1 to TRBJ2-5, with 7 nucleotides matching TRBD1. The CDR3 spans 13 residues. The junction had 5 bases not matched to a gene; V was cut back by 5 bases and J by 4 bases. From germline, CDR1 is SGHRS and CDR2 YFSETQ. The CDR3: CASSSTGPETQYF. CDR3 nucleotides: TGCGCCAGCAGTTCGACAGGGCCAGAGACCCAGTACTTC.

This chain connects TRBV5-4 to TRBJ2-3; maybe TRBD2 (5 bases). Germline lookup yields CDR1 SGHNT and CDR2 YYREEE (reference sequence). Trimming left V 6 bases short and J 2 bases short, with 10 bases between. The CDR3 sequence is 13 residues long. The CDR3: CASMEVNTDTQYF. DNA for the CDR3: TGTGCCAGCATGGAGGTTAACACAGATACGCAGTATTTT.

The genes are TRBV11-2 and TRBJ2-3; TRBD2 matches 9 bases. The V segment lost 0 bases and the J segment 1 base; nucleotides outside the gene matches: 5. Germline CDR1 reads SGHAT; CDR2 reads FQNNGV. The CDR3 has 17 residues. The CDR3 DNA is TGTGCCAGCAGCTTAGATATGCCTAGCGGGGGCACAGATACGCAGTATTTT. Translated: CASSLDMPSGGTDTQYF.

V gene TRBV9 combines with J gene TRBJ2-2; the match to TRBD2 covers 10 bases. Trimming cost V 4 bases and J 11 bases; bases outside gene matches: 11. In germline, CDR1 is SGDLS, CDR2 YYNGEE. The CDR3 is made up of 15 amino acids. The CDR3 spells CASSPQRGGLGELFF. CDR3 coding DNA: TGTGCCAGCAGCCCCCAGCGGGGGGGCCTCGGAGAGCTGTTTTTT.

This CDR3 is CAISESGLAGGFATSYNEQFF. Here the CDR3 DNA reads TGTGCCATCAGTGAGTCGGGACTAGCGGGGGGGTTTGCGACATCCTACAATGAGCAGTTCTTC. The J gene is TRBJ2-1, the V gene TRBV10-3, with 16 positions matching TRBD2. This CDR3 has 21 residues. Germline CDR1 reads ENHRY; CDR2 reads SYGVKD. Trimming removed 0 bases from V and 1 base from J; junction bases left unmatched: 9.

V and J are TRBV19 and TRBJ1-1; possible D gene TRBD1, 5 bases. The germline V gene has CDR1 LNHDA and CDR2 SQIVND (reference sequence). This CDR3 comprises 15 residues. The germline V and J ends were trimmed by 5 bases and 2 bases, with 15 bases remaining between them. The CDR3 region has the DNA TGTGCCAGTAGTCCGGGACGCCTAGGTAACACTGAAGCTTTCTTT. Its translation: CASSPGRLGNTEAFF.

This sequence joins TRBV14 and TRBJ1-2; D is unresolved. Trimming stripped 4 bases from V and 4 bases from J, with 19 bases between. This CDR3 region has 16 residues. From germline, CDR1 is SGHDN and CDR2 FVKESK. CDR3 residues: CASSPNGRPISYGYTF. The CDR3 DNA reads as TGTGCCAGCAGCCCGAACGGACGGCCGATTAGCTATGGCTACACCTTC.

The V gene is TRBV14, the J gene TRBJ2-5, with D possibly being TRBD2 (6 bases). V was clipped by 1 base and J by 4 bases, with 10 bases between them. Looked up from germline, CDR1 is SGHDN and CDR2 is FVKESK. The CDR3 spans 14 residues. CDR3 sequence: CASSQAAGGETQYF. The CDR3 DNA follows: TGTGCCAGCAGCCAAGCTGCCGGGGGAGAGACCCAGTACTTC. The full variable domain, in which reference TRBV14 and TRBJ2-5 provide the parts outside the CDR3, is EAGVTQFPSHSVIEKGQTVTLRCDPISGHDNLYWYRRVMGKEIKFLLHFVKESKQDESGMPNNRFLAERTGGTYSTLKVQPAELEDSGVYFCASSQAAGGETQYFGPGTRLLVL.

The rearrangement joins TRBV5-2 to TRBJ1-3. TRBV5-2 is recorded as a pseudogene. The CDR3 consists of 15 residues. Written as DNA, the CDR3 is TGTGCCAGCAGCTTGGGAAGGGCAGGAGGAAACACCATATATTTT. This sequence encodes CASSLGRAGGNTIYF.

This clone is a singleton in its sample. The CDR3 DNA reads TGTGCCAGCAGCAGAGGGTTTCCCGGGGAGCTGTTTTTT. This encodes CASSRGFPGELFF. The gene calls are TRBV9 and TRBJ2-2; weak D call: TRBD2 (5 bases). Germline CDR1 SGDLS, CDR2 YYNGEE. The CDR3 consists of 13 residues. V was cut by 4 bases and J by 6 bases, with 10 bases left in between.

The chain is built from TRBV5-6 and TRBJ2-3, with D perhaps TRBD2 (7 bases). The V and J ends lost 1 base and 3 bases respectively, with 15 bases between them. The CDR3 covers 16 residues. In germline, CDR1 is SGHDT, CDR2 YYEEEE. The CDR3 spells CASSLFLGGRTDTQYF. The DNA for the CDR3 is TGTGCCAGCAGCTTGTTTTTGGGGGGGCGAACAGATACGCAGTATTTT.

The V call is TRBV5-6, the J call TRBJ2-5; no reliable D call. The CDR3 has 11 amino acids. V gave up 2 bases and J gave up 5 bases, with 4 bases separating them. The germline CDR1 and CDR2 sequences are SGHDT and YYEEEE. The CDR3, as DNA: TGTGCCAGCAGCTTAAGGGAGACCCAGTACTTC. As protein: CASSLRETQYF.

The CDR3 nucleotides are TGTGCCAGCAGCTTCGTTCCCGGGACTAGCGACTACGAGCAGTACTTC. Translation: CASSFVPGTSDYEQYF. V gene TRBV5-4 combines with J gene TRBJ2-7; TRBD2 agrees at 10 bases. CDR1 is SGHNT and CDR2 is YYREEE in the germline V gene (reference sequence). The J segment lost 3 bases and the V segment lost 2 bases, leaving 8 bases of the junction unmatched. The CDR3 spans 16 residues.

V usage is TRBV19 and J usage is TRBJ1-6; D remains ambiguous. The ends were cut back, 3 bases at V and 7 bases at J, with 16 bases in the middle. Germline CDR1 reads LNHDA; CDR2 reads SQIVND (reference sequence). The CDR3 sequence is 16 residues long. CDR3 nucleotide sequence: TGTGCCAGTAGTATTTTAAGGGTGCATGGAAATTCACCCCTCCACTTT. Amino acid sequence: CASSILRVHGNSPLHF.

The gene calls are TRBV29-1 and TRBJ2-2; D remains unclear. Germline assignment: CDR1 SQVTM and CDR2 ANQGSEA. Between the trimmed V and J ends, which lost 6 bases and 1 base, there was a span of 6 bases. This CDR3 has 12 amino acids. CDR3 loop: CSVHRNTGELFF. The CDR3 DNA reads TGCAGCGTCCACAGGAACACCGGGGAGCTGTTTTTT.

The chain uses TRBV7-2 and TRBJ1-1, with no clear D. Per germline, CDR1 SGHTA and CDR2 FQGNSA. V lost 5 bases to trimming and J lost 4 bases, with 8 bases between them. This CDR3 has 12 amino acids. CDR3 DNA sequence: TGTGCCAGCAGCCTCCGGGGCACTGAAGCTTTCTTT. Protein product: CASSLRGTEAFF.

J is TRBJ2-2 and V is TRBV4-1, with 8 nucleotides matching TRBD1. Germline trimming cut 0 bases from V and 5 bases from J; bases unmatched to any gene: 8. Germline-derived CDR1 and CDR2 are MGHRA and YSYEKL. This CDR3 has 17 residues. CDR3 in amino acids: CASSQDLGRGLTGELFF. The CDR3 region has the DNA TGCGCCAGCAGCCAAGATCTGGGCAGGGGGCTGACCGGGGAGCTGTTTTTT.

V gene TRBV5-1 combines with J gene TRBJ2-3; unclear D gene. CDR1 is SGHRS and CDR2 is YFSETQ in the germline V gene. V was trimmed by 4 bases and J by 4 bases, leaving 10 bases between them. CDR3 length: 13 residues. CDR3 in DNA: TGCGCCAGCAGCCTCCTTTGGGCAGATACGCAGTATTTT. Translating it yields CASSLLWADTQYF.

The chain combines TRBV18 with TRBJ2-3; 12 bases are shared with TRBD2. Germline CDR1 and CDR2: KGHSH and LQKENI. J lost 1 base, V lost 4 bases, and 6 bases had no gene match. The CDR3 runs 17 residues. CDR3 amino acids: CASSLMTSGGGTDTQYF. The CDR3 coding sequence is TGTGCCAGCTCACTTATGACTAGCGGGGGAGGCACAGATACGCAGTATTTT.